Listed below are T cell receptor beta chains from one sample, sequenced in a study of CD8 T cells in ankylosing spondylitis. Each CDR3 protein gets one entry after TCRdb re-called the 5' RACE reads with MiXCR. Among around 330,000 distinct CDR3 sequences listed, approximately 10% were seen once. The sequencing input was blood, either unsorted or a sorted T cell fraction (not recorded which). Receptor source: a female donor with ankylosing spondylitis or in good health (not recorded which). Each CDR3 is given with its conserved first and last residue. Fields, in order: clone size, D gene, V gene, CDR3 length, J gene, CDR3 DNA, CDR3 protein. A D gene is named only where the DNA matches it firmly. Clone size appears in some rows only: once, few, many, or a class for an expanded clone.

clone_size: many
d_call: NA
v_call: TRBV18
cdr3_length: 13
j_call: TRBJ2-1
cdr3_nt: TGTGCCAGCTCACCACCGGTCTACAATGAGCAGTTCTTC
cdr3_aa: CASSPPVYNEQFF

clone_size: NA
d_call: NA
v_call: TRBV5-1
cdr3_length: 15
j_call: TRBJ1-1
cdr3_nt: TGCGCCAGCAAAAGGCGACCGGACAGCGGCACTGAAGCTTTCTTT
cdr3_aa: CASKRRPDSGTEAFF

clone_size: few
d_call: TRBD2
v_call: TRBV5-1
cdr3_length: 16
j_call: TRBJ2-3
cdr3_nt: TGCGCCAGCAGCTTGCCTAGCGGGGGGGCCGCAGATACGCAGTATTTT
cdr3_aa: CASSLPSGGAADTQYF

clone_size: many
d_call: NA
v_call: TRBV29-1
cdr3_length: 11
j_call: TRBJ1-2
cdr3_nt: TGCAGCGCTATGGGGGCCCAGGGCTACACCTTC
cdr3_aa: CSAMGAQGYTF

clone_size: NA
d_call: TRBD2
v_call: TRBV28
cdr3_length: 14
j_call: TRBJ2-7
cdr3_nt: TGTGCCAGCAGTTTTAACGGGGGGGCCGACGAGCAGTACTTC
cdr3_aa: CASSFNGGADEQYF

clone_size: many
d_call: NA
v_call: TRBV20-1
cdr3_length: 14
j_call: TRBJ2-3
cdr3_nt: TGCAGTGCTAGAGTACCTAGCCCACCAGATACGCAGTATTTT
cdr3_aa: CSARVPSPPDTQYF

clone_size: few
d_call: TRBD2
v_call: TRBV7-9
cdr3_length: 16
j_call: TRBJ2-5
cdr3_nt: TGTGCCAGCAGCTTGAAAATAGCGGGAGTCGGAGAGACCCAGTACTTC
cdr3_aa: CASSLKIAGVGETQYF

clone_size: NA
d_call: TRBD1
v_call: TRBV5-5
cdr3_length: 16
j_call: TRBJ2-1
cdr3_nt: TGTGCCAGCAGATACCGAACCGGGACAGCGGACAATGAGCAGTTCTTC
cdr3_aa: CASRYRTGTADNEQFF

clone_size: many
d_call: NA
v_call: TRBV7-9
cdr3_length: 15
j_call: TRBJ2-3
cdr3_nt: TGTGCCAGCAGCACGGACTGGGCGGGGACAGATACGCAGTATTTT
cdr3_aa: CASSTDWAGTDTQYF

clone_size: few
d_call: NA
v_call: TRBV29-1
cdr3_length: 13
j_call: TRBJ2-6
cdr3_nt: TGCAGCGTTGAGGAATCTGGGGCCAACGTCCTGACTTTC
cdr3_aa: CSVEESGANVLTF

clone_size: many
d_call: NA
v_call: TRBV13
cdr3_length: 12
j_call: TRBJ1-4
cdr3_nt: TGTGCCAGCAGCTTAGGCCGGGGGAAACTGTTTTTT
cdr3_aa: CASSLGRGKLFF

clone_size: many
d_call: NA
v_call: TRBV6-2/TRBV6-3
cdr3_length: 13
j_call: TRBJ1-2
cdr3_nt: TGTGCCAGCAGTGACGGACGGGACTATGGCTACACCTTC
cdr3_aa: CASSDGRDYGYTF

clone_size: few
d_call: NA
v_call: TRBV4-1
cdr3_length: 15
j_call: TRBJ1-1
cdr3_nt: TGCGCCAGCAGCCAAGTGGGGGGGAAGGTGACTGAAGCTTTCTTT
cdr3_aa: CASSQVGGKVTEAFF

clone_size: NA
d_call: NA
v_call: TRBV7-2
cdr3_length: 13
j_call: TRBJ2-2
cdr3_nt: TGTGCCAGCAGCTTCCGACCCTCCGGGGAGCTGTTTTTT
cdr3_aa: CASSFRPSGELFF

clone_size: few
d_call: TRBD2
v_call: TRBV7-7
cdr3_length: 15
j_call: TRBJ2-5
cdr3_nt: TGTGCCAGCAGCTTAGGGGTTAGCGGGGCCGAGACCCAGTACTTC
cdr3_aa: CASSLGVSGAETQYF

clone_size: many
d_call: TRBD1
v_call: TRBV5-1
cdr3_length: 14
j_call: TRBJ2-7
cdr3_nt: TGCGCCAGCAGCTTACAAGGACAGGCCCCCGAGCAGTACTTC
cdr3_aa: CASSLQGQAPEQYF

clone_size: NA
d_call: NA
v_call: TRBV20-1
cdr3_length: 10
j_call: TRBJ2-7
cdr3_nt: TGCAGTGCTAGAGTTAACGAGCAGTACTTC
cdr3_aa: CSARVNEQYF

clone_size: many
d_call: NA
v_call: TRBV20-1
cdr3_length: 16
j_call: TRBJ1-2
cdr3_nt: TGCAGTGCTAGAGAAAACCCTGGAAAACGACCCTATGGCTACACCTTC
cdr3_aa: CSARENPGKRPYGYTF

clone_size: many
d_call: NA
v_call: TRBV5-1
cdr3_length: 15
j_call: TRBJ2-6
cdr3_nt: TGCGCCACGATGACAGACTTCTCTGGGGCCAACGTCCTGACTTTC
cdr3_aa: CATMTDFSGANVLTF

clone_size: many
d_call: NA
v_call: TRBV7-2
cdr3_length: 14
j_call: TRBJ2-7
cdr3_nt: TGTGCCAGCAGCTTCCGGGACTTATATTACGAGCAGTACTTC
cdr3_aa: CASSFRDLYYEQYF

clone_size: few
d_call: NA
v_call: TRBV10-3
cdr3_length: 13
j_call: TRBJ1-1
cdr3_nt: TGTGCCATCAGTGTCGGGGACACTGCTGAAGCTTTCTTT
cdr3_aa: CAISVGDTAEAFF

clone_size: many
d_call: TRBD1
v_call: TRBV6-1
cdr3_length: 15
j_call: TRBJ1-4
cdr3_nt: TGTGCCAGCAGCATTGGACAGGGAAGGAATGAAAAACTGTTTTTT
cdr3_aa: CASSIGQGRNEKLFF

clone_size: many
d_call: NA
v_call: TRBV12-3/TRBV12-4
cdr3_length: 13
j_call: TRBJ1-5
cdr3_nt: TGTGCCAGCAGATCTAACAGAGAACAGCCCCAGCATTTT
cdr3_aa: CASRSNREQPQHF

clone_size: many
d_call: TRBD1
v_call: TRBV29-1
cdr3_length: 15
j_call: TRBJ2-3
cdr3_nt: TGCAGCGTTGAATCTATTGGGACAGGGACCAACCCGCAGTATTTT
cdr3_aa: CSVESIGTGTNPQYF

clone_size: many
d_call: TRBD1
v_call: TRBV6-1
cdr3_length: 14
j_call: TRBJ1-4
cdr3_nt: TGTGCCAGCAGGGCCGGGACAGTTAATGAAAAACTGTTTTTT
cdr3_aa: CASRAGTVNEKLFF

clone_size: few
d_call: NA
v_call: TRBV28
cdr3_length: 14
j_call: TRBJ1-4
cdr3_nt: TGTGCCAGCAGTTTGGTTATCGAGGAAGAAAAACTGTTTTTT
cdr3_aa: CASSLVIEEEKLFF

clone_size: NA
d_call: NA
v_call: TRBV20-1
cdr3_length: 17
j_call: TRBJ2-7
cdr3_nt: TGCAGTGCTAGAGAGAAATTGGCAGGCCGAGGAATTACGGGGCAGTACTTC
cdr3_aa: CSAREKLAGRGITGQYF

clone_size: NA
d_call: NA
v_call: TRBV20-1
cdr3_length: 14
j_call: TRBJ2-2
cdr3_nt: TGCAGTGCCCATAAGGAGGGACCCACCGGGGAGCTGTTTTTT
cdr3_aa: CSAHKEGPTGELFF